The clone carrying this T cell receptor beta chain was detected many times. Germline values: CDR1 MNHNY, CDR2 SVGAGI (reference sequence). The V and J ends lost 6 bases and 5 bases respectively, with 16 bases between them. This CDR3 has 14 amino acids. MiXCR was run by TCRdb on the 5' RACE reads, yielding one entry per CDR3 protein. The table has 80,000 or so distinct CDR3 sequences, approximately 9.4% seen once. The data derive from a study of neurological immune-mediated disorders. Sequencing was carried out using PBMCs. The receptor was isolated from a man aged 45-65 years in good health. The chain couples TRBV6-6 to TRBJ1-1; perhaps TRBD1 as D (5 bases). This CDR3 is CASREVQVWTEAFF. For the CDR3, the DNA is TGTGCCAGCAGGGAGGTACAGGTCTGGACTGAAGCTTTCTTT.